This entry is about one T cell receptor (beta chain). This record belongs to a study of blood T cell repertoires in COVID-19. On the study more broadly: Sample material is recorded as cDNA or gDNA derived from T cells, B-cell-depleted T cells, or PBMCs.

It was during active infection that Seattle patients were enrolled and then longitudinally followed. As originally analysed: Estimation of nucleated cell counts was performed using reference gene primer amplification. Clones were read by immunoSEQ multiplex PCR, and TCRdb kept only the in-frame ones, dropping some. V, J and clone size derive from that table, while D and trimming were established from the DNA sequence. Here the sample spans 150,000 to 200,000 clones, just over 90% being singletons. The sequence was obtained from a woman aged 55 to 70 with COVID-19, enrolled during active disease. Sequenced: peripheral blood.

The CDR3, as DNA: TGTGCCAGCAGTTACGGCCAGGGGAACTATGGCTACACCTTC. It is translated as CASSYGQGNYGYTF. The chain couples TRBV6-5 to TRBJ1-2, with D perhaps TRBD1 (6 bases). Deletions cut 2 bases from V and 2 bases from J, with 9 bases between. CDR1 and CDR2 from the germline V gene are MNHEY and SVGAGI. The CDR3 covers 14 residues.